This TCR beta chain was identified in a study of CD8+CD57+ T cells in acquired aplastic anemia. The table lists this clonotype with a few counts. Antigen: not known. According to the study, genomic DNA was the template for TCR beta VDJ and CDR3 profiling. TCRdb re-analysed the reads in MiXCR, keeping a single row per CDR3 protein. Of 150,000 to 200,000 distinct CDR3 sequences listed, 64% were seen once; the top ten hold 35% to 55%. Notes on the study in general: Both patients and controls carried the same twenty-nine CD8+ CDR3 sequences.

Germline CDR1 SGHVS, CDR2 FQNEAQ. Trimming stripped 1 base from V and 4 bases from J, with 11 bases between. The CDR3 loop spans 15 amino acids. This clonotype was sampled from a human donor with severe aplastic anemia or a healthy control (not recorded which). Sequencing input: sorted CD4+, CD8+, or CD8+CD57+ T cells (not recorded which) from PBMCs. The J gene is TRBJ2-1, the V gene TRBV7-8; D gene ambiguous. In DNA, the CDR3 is TGTGCCAGCAGCTTAGTTGGGGATAGATACAATGAGCAGTTCTTC. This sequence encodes CASSLVGDRYNEQFF.